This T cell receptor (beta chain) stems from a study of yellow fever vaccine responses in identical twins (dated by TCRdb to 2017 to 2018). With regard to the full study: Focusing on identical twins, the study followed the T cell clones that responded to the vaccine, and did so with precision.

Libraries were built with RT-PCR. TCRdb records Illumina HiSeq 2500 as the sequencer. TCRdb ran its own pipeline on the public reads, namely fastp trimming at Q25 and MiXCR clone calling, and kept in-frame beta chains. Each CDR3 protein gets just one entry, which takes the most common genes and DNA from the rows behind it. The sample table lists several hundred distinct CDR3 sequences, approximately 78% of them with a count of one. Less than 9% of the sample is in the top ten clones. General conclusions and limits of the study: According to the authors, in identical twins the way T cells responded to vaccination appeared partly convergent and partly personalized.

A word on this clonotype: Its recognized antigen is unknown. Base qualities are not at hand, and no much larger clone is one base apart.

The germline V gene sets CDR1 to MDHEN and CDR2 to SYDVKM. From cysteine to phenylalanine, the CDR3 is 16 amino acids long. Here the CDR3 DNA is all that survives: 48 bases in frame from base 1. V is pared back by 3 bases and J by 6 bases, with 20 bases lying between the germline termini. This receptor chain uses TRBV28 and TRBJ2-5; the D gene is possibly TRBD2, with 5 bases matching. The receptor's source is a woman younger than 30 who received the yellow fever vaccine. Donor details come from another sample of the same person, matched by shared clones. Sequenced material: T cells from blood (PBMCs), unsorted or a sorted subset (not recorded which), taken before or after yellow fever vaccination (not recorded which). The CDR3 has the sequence CASSLTVRESQKTQYF. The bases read TGTGCCAGCAGTTTGACGGTGAGGGAGTCTCAAAAGACCCAGTACTTC.